These T cell receptor beta chains were read from a single sample in a study of blood T cell repertoires in COVID-19. The repertoire was sequenced with immunoSEQ multiplex PCR; TCRdb's copy has only in-frame clones and lacks some. The table includes around 240,000 clones, around 83% detected once. Specimen: peripheral blood. The source of these receptors is a man between 40 and 49 years old with acute or convalescent COVID-19. Both conserved end residues are part of each CDR3. A D gene is named only where the DNA matches it firmly. The size of a clone is reported for some rows only, either as once, few or many, or as a class for expanded clones.

J: TRBJ1-2; V: TRBV3-1/TRBV3-2; size: few; D: TRBD1; length: 14; DNA: TGTGCCAGCAGCCAAGGGGACAGGCGTGGGGGCTACACCTTC; CDR3: CASSQGDRRGGYTF
J: TRBJ1-4; V: TRBV2; size: NA; D: TRBD1; length: 15; DNA: TGTGCCAGCAGAAGGGACAGGGAAACCAATGAAAAACTGTTTTTT; CDR3: CASRRDRETNEKLFF
J: TRBJ2-7; V: TRBV6-6; size: NA; D: NA; length: 14; DNA: TGTGCCAGCAGTTACTATCAGGGGATCGACGAGCAGTACTTC; CDR3: CASSYYQGIDEQYF
J: TRBJ2-7; V: TRBV2; size: once; D: TRBD2; length: 14; DNA: TGTGCCAGCAAAGCAGGGCGGGGGACCTACGAGCAGTACTTC; CDR3: CASKAGRGTYEQYF
J: TRBJ1-2; V: TRBV30; size: NA; D: NA; length: 12; DNA: TGTGCCTGGAGTGTATCAGGGCCCGGCTACACCTTC; CDR3: CAWSVSGPGYTF
J: TRBJ2-4; V: TRBV11-2; size: NA; D: NA; length: 13; DNA: TGTGCCAGCAGATTGGACAGCAGGGCGAGTCAGTACTTC; CDR3: CASRLDSRASQYF
J: TRBJ1-4; V: TRBV28; size: NA; D: NA; length: 14; DNA: TGTGCCAGCAGTTTCCGGGACTTTGGGGAAAAACTGTTTTTT; CDR3: CASSFRDFGEKLFF
J: TRBJ2-1; V: TRBV29-1; size: NA; D: TRBD2; length: 15; DNA: TGCAGCGTGGCTGGGGGACTAGCGGGGTACAATGAGCAGTTCTTC; CDR3: CSVAGGLAGYNEQFF
J: TRBJ1-2; V: TRBV6-5; size: NA; D: TRBD1; length: 15; DNA: TGTGCCAGCAGGATAGAGAGACAGGGGGCGGATGGCTACACCTTC; CDR3: CASRIERQGADGYTF
J: TRBJ1-1; V: TRBV3-1/TRBV3-2; size: NA; D: NA; length: 14; DNA: TGTGCCAGCAGCCAACCAGGGGTCGACACTGAAGCTTTCTTT; CDR3: CASSQPGVDTEAFF
J: TRBJ2-7; V: TRBV7-2; size: once; D: NA; length: 13; DNA: TGTGCCAGCAGCTTTTTGCGGGGCTACGAGCAGTACTTC; CDR3: CASSFLRGYEQYF
J: TRBJ2-3; V: TRBV2; size: few; D: TRBD2; length: 18; DNA: TGTGCCAGCAGTGATATGGTGACTAGCGGGGCACGCACAGATACGCAGTATTTT; CDR3: CASSDMVTSGARTDTQYF
J: TRBJ2-5; V: TRBV10-1; size: NA; D: TRBD2; length: 14; DNA: TGCGCCAGCAGTGAGCCGGGACTAGGAGAGACCCAGTACTTC; CDR3: CASSEPGLGETQYF
J: TRBJ2-1; V: TRBV12-3/TRBV12-4; size: NA; D: TRBD1; length: 13; DNA: TGTGCCAGCTCCGCAACAGGGGCTAGTGAGCAGTTCTTC; CDR3: CASSATGASEQFF
J: TRBJ1-1; V: TRBV5-1; size: NA; D: NA; length: 13; DNA: TGCGCCAGCAGCGAGCCAACGGGCACTGAAGCTTTCTTT; CDR3: CASSEPTGTEAFF
J: TRBJ1-5; V: TRBV5-1; size: NA; D: TRBD1; length: 19; DNA: TGCGCCAGCAGCGTTAGTCGGGACAGGGGGTCTTATAGCAATCAGCCCCAGCATTTT; CDR3: CASSVSRDRGSYSNQPQHF
J: TRBJ1-1; V: TRBV19; size: once; D: TRBD1; length: 15; DNA: TGTGCCAGTAGCAATATGAATGATGACAGGGACGAAGCTTTCTTT; CDR3: CASSNMNDDRDEAFF
J: TRBJ1-5; V: TRBV29-1; size: NA; D: NA; length: 14; DNA: TGCAGCGTTGTGATAGCAGATAGCAATCAGCCCCAGCATTTT; CDR3: CSVVIADSNQPQHF
J: TRBJ2-3; V: TRBV4-1; size: NA; D: TRBD2; length: 16; DNA: TGCGCCAGCAGCCAACCCGGGACTAGTAACACAGATACGCAGTATTTT; CDR3: CASSQPGTSNTDTQYF
J: TRBJ2-1; V: TRBV7-2; size: NA; D: TRBD2; length: 17; DNA: TGTGCCAGCAGCTTAGCTAGCGGGGGGGCTAATTACAATGAGCAGTTCTTC; CDR3: CASSLASGGANYNEQFF
J: TRBJ2-2; V: TRBV9; size: NA; D: TRBD2; length: 15; DNA: TGTGCCAGCAGCGTACGCGGGGGGGCAGCGGGGGAGCTGTTTTTT; CDR3: CASSVRGGAAGELFF
J: TRBJ1-5; V: TRBV2; size: once; D: TRBD1; length: 14; DNA: TGTGCCAGCAGTGGAACAGGGGTTCATCAGCCCCAGCATTTT; CDR3: CASSGTGVHQPQHF
J: TRBJ2-1; V: TRBV7-3; size: NA; D: NA; length: 15; DNA: TGTGCCAGCAGCTTATCAAGAACTGGGCTTCGGGAGCAGTTCTTC; CDR3: CASSLSRTGLREQFF
J: TRBJ1-6; V: TRBV6-5; size: NA; D: NA; length: 14; DNA: TGTGCCAGCAGAATGGACAGTAATAATTCACCCCTCCACTTT; CDR3: CASRMDSNNSPLHF
J: TRBJ1-2; V: TRBV6-2/TRBV6-3; size: NA; D: NA; length: 13; DNA: TGTGCCAGCAGCGAGACGGGTAACTATGGCTACACCTTC; CDR3: CASSETGNYGYTF
J: TRBJ1-6; V: TRBV6-1; size: NA; D: TRBD1; length: 16; DNA: TGTGCCAGCAGTGGACAGGGCAGCTCCTATAATTCACCCCTCCACTTT; CDR3: CASSGQGSSYNSPLHF
J: TRBJ2-1; V: TRBV15; size: NA; D: TRBD2; length: 16; DNA: TGTGCCACCAGCACAACGCGGGGGGCCCCCTCTAATGAGCAGTTCTTC; CDR3: CATSTTRGAPSNEQFF
J: TRBJ1-2; V: TRBV7-9; size: NA; D: TRBD1; length: 14; DNA: TGTGCCAGCAGCTTTGGGCAGGGGGCTAATGGCTACACCTTC; CDR3: CASSFGQGANGYTF
J: TRBJ2-7; V: TRBV7-3; size: NA; D: NA; length: 13; DNA: TGTGCCAGCAGCTTAACGTACGGGTACGAGCAGTACTTC; CDR3: CASSLTYGYEQYF
J: TRBJ1-2; V: TRBV6-5; size: NA; D: NA; length: 14; DNA: TGTGCCAGCAGTTACTCCCCCAGGGTGGATGGCTACACCTTC; CDR3: CASSYSPRVDGYTF